Listed here is a single TCR beta chain. This sample stems from a study of blood T cell repertoires in COVID-19. Study information: Specimens from acute and convalescent COVID-19 originated in the United States, Italy and Spain. PBMCs, B-cell-depleted T cells, or T cells provided the cDNA or gDNA that made up the material.

The ends were cut back, 2 bases at V and 2 bases at J, with 9 bases in the middle. Germline lookup yields CDR1 SGHRS and CDR2 YFSETQ. The CDR3 consists of 14 residues. Under the authors' procedure: By means of reference gene primer amplification, nucleated cell counts were estimated. Method: immunoSEQ multiplex PCR; TCRdb's copy keeps in-frame clones and lacks some. V, J and clone size are taken as reported in that table, and D and trimming were inferred from the DNA itself. Of approximately 170,000 clones listed, around 83% are singletons. This chain joins TRBV5-1 and TRBJ2-3, with a tentative D call TRBD2 (5 bases). The sequence was collected from a man aged 70-80 years who had recovered from COVID-19. Sequencing was performed on peripheral blood. DNA of the CDR3: TGCGCCAGCAGCTTTAGCGACCACACAGATACGCAGTATTTT. Translation gives CASSFSDHTDTQYF.